Listed here is a single TCR beta chain. The antigen remains unidentified. This sample is drawn from a study of chemoradiotherapy in HPV16-positive cancers. Study as a whole: Functional T-cell assays on a couple of HPV16-positive patients' cells defined candidate HPV-specific clones and common TCR motifs. Study-level results: Better recurrence-free survival went with HPV-responsive T-cell expansion in HPV16-positive patients.

Repertoires were sampled repeatedly during chemoradiotherapy. Libraries were prepared by immunoSEQ multiplex PCR; TCRdb keeps only in-frame clonotypes and omits some of them. This table has 12,000 or so clones, around 89% appearing once. V lost 0 bases and J 11 bases, leaving 14 bases between the germline ends. CDR1 and CDR2 from the germline V gene are GTSNPN and SVGIG (reference sequence). This CDR3 is 13 amino acids long. The sample was blood, taken from a patient who underwent chemoradiotherapy. This rearrangement joins TRBV30 to TRBJ1-3; maybe TRBD1 (6 bases). The clonotype was recovered from a human donor with HPV-associated anogenital cancer. In DNA, the CDR3 is TGTGCCTGGAGTGTAGGGGGGGCGCTCCCCATATATTTT. Amino acids: CAWSVGGALPIYF.